This T cell receptor (beta chain) is drawn from a study of response to subunit inactivated influenza vaccine. TCRdb itself ran the RT-PCR reads through MiXCR, one entry per CDR3 protein. Of around 760,000 distinct CDR3 sequences in the sample, around 13% were seen once. The CDR3 totals 16 residues. V trimming: 5 bases; J trimming: 7 bases; junction bases outside the gene matches: 13. Germline V gene lookup returns CDR1 SEHNR and CDR2 FQNEAQ (reference sequence). This clonotype occurred many times. As yet, its antigen is unknown. Study results and caveats: Only a handful of new T cells, the authors suggested, are recruited with each seasonal influenza vaccination.

The chain is built from TRBV7-9 and TRBJ2-2, with 7 bases matching TRBD1. This clonotype was sampled from a man in his fifties who received an inactivated influenza vaccine. The source was PBMCs from blood, collected around two weeks before vaccination. The CDR3 region has the DNA TGTGCCAGCAGCCCTTCTCAGAGACAGGGAGTCGGGGAGCTGTTTTTT. Translated, it gives CASSPSQRQGVGELFF.